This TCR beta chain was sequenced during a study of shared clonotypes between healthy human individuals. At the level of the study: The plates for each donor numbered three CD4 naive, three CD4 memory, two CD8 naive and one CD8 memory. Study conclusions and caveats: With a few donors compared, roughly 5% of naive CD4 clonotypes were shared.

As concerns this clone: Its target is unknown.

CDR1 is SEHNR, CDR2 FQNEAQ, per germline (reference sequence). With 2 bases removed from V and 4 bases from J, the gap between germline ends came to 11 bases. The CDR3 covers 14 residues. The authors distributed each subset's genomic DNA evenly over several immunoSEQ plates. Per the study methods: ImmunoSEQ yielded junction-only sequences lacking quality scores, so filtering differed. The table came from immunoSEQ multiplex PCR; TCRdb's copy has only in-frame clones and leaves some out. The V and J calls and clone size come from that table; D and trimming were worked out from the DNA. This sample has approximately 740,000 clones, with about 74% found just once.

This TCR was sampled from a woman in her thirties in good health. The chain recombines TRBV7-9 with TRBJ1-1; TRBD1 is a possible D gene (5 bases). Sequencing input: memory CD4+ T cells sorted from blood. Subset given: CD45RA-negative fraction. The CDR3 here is CASSLWGGGTEAFF. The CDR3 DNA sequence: TGTGCCAGCAGCTTATGGGGGGGTGGCACTGAAGCTTTCTTT.